The clone carrying this T cell receptor beta chain was seen just once. Clones were read by immunoSEQ multiplex PCR, and TCRdb kept only the in-frame ones, dropping some. The sample contains just over 200,000 clones, 85% to 90% of which appear only once. Trimming removed 1 base from V and 8 bases from J, with 11 bases in between. The CDR3 runs 14 residues. The V gene's germline CDR1 is KGHSH and CDR2 LQKENI. This sample stems from a study of blood T cell repertoires in COVID-19. The receptor was derived from a man at least 80 years old with acute or convalescent COVID-19. The gene calls are TRBV18 and TRBJ1-4; no clear D gene. The source material was peripheral blood. CDR3 nucleotide sequence: TGTGCCAGCTCACCACGGGAGGGTCGGGAAAAACTGTTTTTT. Its protein is CASSPREGREKLFF. The full variable domain, completed using reference TRBV18 and TRBJ1-4, is NAGVMQNPRHLVRRRGQEARLRCSPMKGHSHVYWYRQLPEEGLKFMVYLQKENIIDESGMPKERFSAEFPKEGPSILRIQQVVRGDSAAYFCASSPREGREKLFFGSGTQLSVL.